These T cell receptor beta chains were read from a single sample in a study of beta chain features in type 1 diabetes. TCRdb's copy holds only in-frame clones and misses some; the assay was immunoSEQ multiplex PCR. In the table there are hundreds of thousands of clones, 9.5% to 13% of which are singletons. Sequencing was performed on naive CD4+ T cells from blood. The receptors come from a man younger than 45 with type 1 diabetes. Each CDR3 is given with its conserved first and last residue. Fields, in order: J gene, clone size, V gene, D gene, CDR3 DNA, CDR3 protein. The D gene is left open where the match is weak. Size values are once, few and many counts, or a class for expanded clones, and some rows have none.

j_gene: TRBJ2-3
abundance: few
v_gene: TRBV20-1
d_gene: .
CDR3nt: TGCAGTGCCGGGGGAAGAGATACGCAGTATTTT
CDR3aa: CSAGGRDTQYF

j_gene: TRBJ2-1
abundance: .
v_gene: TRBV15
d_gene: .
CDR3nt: TGTGCCACCAGCAGAGACAGGTTAGGGGCGCAGTTCTTC
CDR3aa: CATSRDRLGAQFF

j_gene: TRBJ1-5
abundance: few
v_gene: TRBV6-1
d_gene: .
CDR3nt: TGTGCCAGCACTCTCAACGTCGGGGTGAAACAGCCCCAGCATTTT
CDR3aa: CASTLNVGVKQPQHF

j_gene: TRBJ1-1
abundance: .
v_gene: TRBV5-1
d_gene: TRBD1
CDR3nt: TGCGCCAGCAGCTTGAGGGGACAGGGGATGGCGGACACTGAAGCTTTCTTT
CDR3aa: CASSLRGQGMADTEAFF

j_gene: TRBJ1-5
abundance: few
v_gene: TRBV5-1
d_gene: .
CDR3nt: TGCGCCAGCAGCTGGGAGGGGAACCAGCCCCAGCATTTT
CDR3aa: CASSWEGNQPQHF

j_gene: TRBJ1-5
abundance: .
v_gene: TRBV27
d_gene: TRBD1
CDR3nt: TGTGCCAGCAGTCCAGCCCTGACAGGGGATCAGCCCCAGCATTTT
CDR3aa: CASSPALTGDQPQHF

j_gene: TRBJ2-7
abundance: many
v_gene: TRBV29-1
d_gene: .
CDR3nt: TGCAGCGTCAGTAGCCCATCCTACGAGCAGTACTTC
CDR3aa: CSVSSPSYEQYF

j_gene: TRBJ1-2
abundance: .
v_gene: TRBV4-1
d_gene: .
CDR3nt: TGCGCCAGCAGCCAAGGGGAGAGAACATCGGGCGTAGGCTATGGCTACACCTTC
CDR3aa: CASSQGERTSGVGYGYTF

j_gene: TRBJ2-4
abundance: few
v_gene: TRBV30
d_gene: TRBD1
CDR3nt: TGTGCCTGGAGGACAGGGGGGACCAAAAACATTCAGTACTTC
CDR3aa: CAWRTGGTKNIQYF

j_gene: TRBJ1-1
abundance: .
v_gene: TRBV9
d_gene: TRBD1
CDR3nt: TGTGCCAGCAGCGTAGAACCAGGGGGCGTTTCCGCTGAAGCTTTCTTT
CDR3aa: CASSVEPGGVSAEAFF

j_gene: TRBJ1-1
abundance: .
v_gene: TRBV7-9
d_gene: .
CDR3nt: TGTGCCAGCAGCTTACAGGGGAGGGCTGAAGCTTTCTTT
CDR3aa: CASSLQGRAEAFF

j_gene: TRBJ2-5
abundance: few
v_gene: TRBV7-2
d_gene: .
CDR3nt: TGTGCCAGCAGCCGTCTTTGGGGGCGGGTAACGACCCAGTACTTC
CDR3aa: CASSRLWGRVTTQYF

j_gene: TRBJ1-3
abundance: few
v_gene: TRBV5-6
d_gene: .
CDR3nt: TGTGCCAGCAGCTTGGGGCCCGATGGAAACACCATATATTTT
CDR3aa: CASSLGPDGNTIYF

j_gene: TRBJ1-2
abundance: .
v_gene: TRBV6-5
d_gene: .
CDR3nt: TGTGCCAGCAGTCCGCCGGGGATTGGCGGCTACACCTTC
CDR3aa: CASSPPGIGGYTF

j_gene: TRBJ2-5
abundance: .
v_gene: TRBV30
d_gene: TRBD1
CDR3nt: TGTGCCTGGATGGGACAGGGGGAGACCCAGTACTTC
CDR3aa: CAWMGQGETQYF

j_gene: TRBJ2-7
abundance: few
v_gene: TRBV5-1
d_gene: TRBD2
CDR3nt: TGCGCCAGCAGCTTACGACTAGCGGGGGGATCCGAGCAGTACTTC
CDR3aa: CASSLRLAGGSEQYF

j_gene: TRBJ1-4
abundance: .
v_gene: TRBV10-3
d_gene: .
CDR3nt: TGTGCCATCAGTGAGTCGAGTGGAGTGGAGGAAAAACTGTTTTTT
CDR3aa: CAISESSGVEEKLFF

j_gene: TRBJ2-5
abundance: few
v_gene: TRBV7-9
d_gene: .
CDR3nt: TGTGCCAGCAGCGCCTCGCTGGTGCGGGAGACCCAGTACTTC
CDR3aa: CASSASLVRETQYF

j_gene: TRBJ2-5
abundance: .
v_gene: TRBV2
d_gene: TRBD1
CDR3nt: TGTGCCAGCCAGGGGGCCGGAGAGACCCAGTACTTC
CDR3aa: CASQGAGETQYF

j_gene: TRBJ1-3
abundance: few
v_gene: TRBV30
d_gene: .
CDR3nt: TGTGCCTTATCCTCCCCAGCTGGAAACACCATATATTTT
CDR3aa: CALSSPAGNTIYF

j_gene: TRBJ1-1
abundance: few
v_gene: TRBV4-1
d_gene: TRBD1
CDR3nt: TGCGCCAGCAGCCAAGCAGGGGGATTAGACACTGAAGCTTTCTTT
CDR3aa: CASSQAGGLDTEAFF

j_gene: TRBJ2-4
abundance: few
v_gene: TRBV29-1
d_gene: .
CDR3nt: TGCAGCGTTTCTCTTAGACTAGCCAAAAACATTCAGTACTTC
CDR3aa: CSVSLRLAKNIQYF

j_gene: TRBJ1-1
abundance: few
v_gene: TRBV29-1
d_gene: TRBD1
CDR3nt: TGCAGCGTTGGGGTGGGGGGACAGGGTGATCCGGGAGCTTTCTTT
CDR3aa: CSVGVGGQGDPGAFF

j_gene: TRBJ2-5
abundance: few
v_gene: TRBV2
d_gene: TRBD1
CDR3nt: TGTGCCAGCAGTGACCCCGACAGGGGGAAAGAGACCCAGTACTTC
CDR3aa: CASSDPDRGKETQYF

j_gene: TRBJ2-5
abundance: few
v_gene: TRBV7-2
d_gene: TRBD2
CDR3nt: TGTGCCAGCAGCTTCGGTGGCGGGGGGGAGCAAGAGACCCAGTACTTC
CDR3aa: CASSFGGGGEQETQYF

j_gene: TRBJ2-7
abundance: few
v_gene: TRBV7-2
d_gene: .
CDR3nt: TGTGCCAGCAGCTTAGAGGCAGGGGGGTACGAGCAGTACTTC
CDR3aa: CASSLEAGGYEQYF

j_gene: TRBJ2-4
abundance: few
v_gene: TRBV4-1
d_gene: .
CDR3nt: TGCGCCAGCAGCCAAGAAAGACTAGCCAAAAACATTCAGTACTTC
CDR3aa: CASSQERLAKNIQYF

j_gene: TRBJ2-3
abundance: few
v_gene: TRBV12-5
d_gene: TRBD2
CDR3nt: TGTGCTAGTGGTTCCTATAGCGGGGGGCATGTAAATACGCAGTATTTT
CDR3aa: CASGSYSGGHVNTQYF

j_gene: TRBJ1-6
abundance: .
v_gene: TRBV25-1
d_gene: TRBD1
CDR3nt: TGTGCCAGCAGTGACTTCGACAGGGGGCGCGGGTCACCCCTCCACTTT
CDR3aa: CASSDFDRGRGSPLHF

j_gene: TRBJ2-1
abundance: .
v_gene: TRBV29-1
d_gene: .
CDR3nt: TGCAGCGTTGAGACCGCGGGGACTGCCTACAATGAGCAGTTCTTC
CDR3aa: CSVETAGTAYNEQFF

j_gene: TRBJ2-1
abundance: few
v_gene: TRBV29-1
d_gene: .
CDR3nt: TGCAGCGTTCAAAAACAGGGAGATGAGCAGTTCTTC
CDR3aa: CSVQKQGDEQFF

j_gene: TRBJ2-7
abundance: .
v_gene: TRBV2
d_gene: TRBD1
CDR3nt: TGTGCCAGCAGAATACAGGGGTCTTACGAGCAGTACTTC
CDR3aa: CASRIQGSYEQYF

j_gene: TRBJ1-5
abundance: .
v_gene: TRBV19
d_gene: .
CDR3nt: TGTGCCAGTAGTACTACGGGGGGGCCCACTCAGCCCCAGCATTTT
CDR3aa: CASSTTGGPTQPQHF

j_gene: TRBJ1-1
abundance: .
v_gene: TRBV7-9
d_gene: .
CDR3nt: TGTGCCAGCAGCTTAGCCCAGAGAGGAGGGACTGAAGCTTTCTTT
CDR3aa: CASSLAQRGGTEAFF

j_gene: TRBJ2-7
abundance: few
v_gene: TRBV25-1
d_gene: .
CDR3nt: TGTGCCAGCAGTGGCCGCAGTTTTTCCTACGAGCAGTACTTC
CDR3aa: CASSGRSFSYEQYF

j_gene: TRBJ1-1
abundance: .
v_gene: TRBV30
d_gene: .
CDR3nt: TGTGCCCGCTCTAGGTTGAACACTGAAGCTTTCTTT
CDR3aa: CARSRLNTEAFF

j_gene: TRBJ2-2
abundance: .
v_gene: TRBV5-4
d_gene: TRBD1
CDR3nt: TGTGCCAGCAGCTGGGGACAGGGCGGCAGCGGGGAGCTGTTTTTT
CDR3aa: CASSWGQGGSGELFF

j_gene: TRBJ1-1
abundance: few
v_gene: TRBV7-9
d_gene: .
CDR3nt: TGTGCCAGCAGCTTGGCACAGGGAAGTAAGTACACTGAAGCTTTCTTT
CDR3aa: CASSLAQGSKYTEAFF

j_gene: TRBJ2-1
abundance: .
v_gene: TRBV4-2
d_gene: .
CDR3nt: TGTGCCAGCAGCCAAGAGACAGCATACAATGAGCAGTTCTTC
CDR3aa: CASSQETAYNEQFF

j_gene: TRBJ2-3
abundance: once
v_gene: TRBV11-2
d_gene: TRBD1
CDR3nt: TGTGCCAGCAGGACGGGGACAGGGGGATCAGATACGCAGTATTTT
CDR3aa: CASRTGTGGSDTQYF

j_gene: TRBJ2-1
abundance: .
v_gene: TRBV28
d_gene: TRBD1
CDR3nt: TGTGCCAGCAGTTTAGGACAGGGGGGGAATGAGCAGTTCTTC
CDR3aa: CASSLGQGGNEQFF

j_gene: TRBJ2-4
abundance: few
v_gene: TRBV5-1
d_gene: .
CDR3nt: TGCGCCAGCACCTCATCTTTGTTTCAGATCGCCAAAAACATTCAGTACTTC
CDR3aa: CASTSSLFQIAKNIQYF

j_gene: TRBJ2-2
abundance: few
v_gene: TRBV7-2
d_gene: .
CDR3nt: TGTGCCAGCAGCTTAGCCACAGCAGGGGCGGCCGGTGTGTTTTTT
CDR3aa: CASSLATAGAAGVFF

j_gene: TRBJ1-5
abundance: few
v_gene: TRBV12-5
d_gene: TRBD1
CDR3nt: TGTGCTAGTGGTTTGGCCCTCAGGGGGGGCAATCAGCCCCAGCATTTT
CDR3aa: CASGLALRGGNQPQHF

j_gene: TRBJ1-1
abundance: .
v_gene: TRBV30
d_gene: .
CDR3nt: TGTGCCTGGGGGGAGGGGAAGGTAAACACTGAAGCTTTCTTT
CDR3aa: CAWGEGKVNTEAFF

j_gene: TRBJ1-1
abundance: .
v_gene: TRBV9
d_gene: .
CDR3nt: TGTGCCAGCAGCTCTAGAAGGGGCAGCCCGATAACCACTGAAGCTTTCTTT
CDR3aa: CASSSRRGSPITTEAFF

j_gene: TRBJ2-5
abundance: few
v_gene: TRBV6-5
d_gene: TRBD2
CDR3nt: TGTGCCAGCAGAGGACTAGCGGGGGTAGAGACCCAGTACTTC
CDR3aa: CASRGLAGVETQYF

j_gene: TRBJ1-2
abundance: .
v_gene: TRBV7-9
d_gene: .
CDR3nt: TGTGCCAGCAGCTTTGCAGGGTCAACCCCTGGGGATGGCTACACCTTC
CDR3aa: CASSFAGSTPGDGYTF

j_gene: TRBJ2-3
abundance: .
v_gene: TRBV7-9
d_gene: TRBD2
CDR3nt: TGTGCCAGCAGCTTAGCCCGACTAGCTAGCGATACGCAGTATTTT
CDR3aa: CASSLARLASDTQYF

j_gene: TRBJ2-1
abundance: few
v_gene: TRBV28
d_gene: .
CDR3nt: TGTGCCAGCAGTTTAAACACGTACAATGAGCAGTTCTTC
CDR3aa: CASSLNTYNEQFF

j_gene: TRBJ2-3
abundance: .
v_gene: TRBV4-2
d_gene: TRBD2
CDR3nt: TGTGCCAGCAGCCAAGATTCCCTAGCGGGGGGCAGTCAGACACGCACAGATACGCAGTATTTT
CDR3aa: CASSQDSLAGGSQTRTDTQYF

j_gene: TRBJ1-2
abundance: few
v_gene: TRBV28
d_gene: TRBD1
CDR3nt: TGTGCCAGCAGTTTCCCCGGGACAGGGGACGGCTATGGCTACACCTTC
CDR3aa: CASSFPGTGDGYGYTF

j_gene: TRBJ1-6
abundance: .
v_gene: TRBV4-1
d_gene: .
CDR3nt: TGCGCCAGCAGCCAAGATGGCAGGGATAATTCACCCCTCCACTTT
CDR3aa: CASSQDGRDNSPLHF

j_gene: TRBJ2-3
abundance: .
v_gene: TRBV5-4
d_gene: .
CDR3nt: TGTGCCAGCAGTGCTGACGGGACAGATACGCAGTATTTT
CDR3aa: CASSADGTDTQYF

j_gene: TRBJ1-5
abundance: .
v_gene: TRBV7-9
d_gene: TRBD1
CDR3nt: TGTGCCAGCAGCTCCGGGACAGGGTTCCGGCGGGCCCAGCATTTT
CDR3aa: CASSSGTGFRRAQHF

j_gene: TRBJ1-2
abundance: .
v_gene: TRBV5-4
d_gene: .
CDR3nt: TGTGCCAGCAGCTTGGCCAGTCCAAGTGTCTACACCTTC
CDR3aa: CASSLASPSVYTF

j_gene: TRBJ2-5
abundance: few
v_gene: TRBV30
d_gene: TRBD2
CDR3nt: TGTGCCTGGAGTAGCCTAGCGGGGAATCGAGGGACCCAGTACTTC
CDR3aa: CAWSSLAGNRGTQYF

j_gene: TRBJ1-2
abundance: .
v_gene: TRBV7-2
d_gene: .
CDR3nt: TGTGCCAGCAGCTTAAATTTCCAGGGCGATGGCTACACCTTC
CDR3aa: CASSLNFQGDGYTF

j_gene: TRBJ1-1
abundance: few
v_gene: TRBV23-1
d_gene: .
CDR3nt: TGCGCCAGCAGTCCGTGGAACACTGAAGCTTTCTTT
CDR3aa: CASSPWNTEAFF

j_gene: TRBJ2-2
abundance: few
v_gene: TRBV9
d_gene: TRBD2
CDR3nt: TGTGCCAGCAGTCCTAGCGGGGGGCCCGGGGAGCTGTTTTTT
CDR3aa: CASSPSGGPGELFF